This T cell receptor (beta chain) emerged from a study of CD8 T cells in Susac syndrome. The study, taken as a whole, reports: Acknowledgment was made by the study that its TCR sequencing and HLA analysis involved a relatively small number of individuals.

This clonotype was observed once. Its antigen is not identified. Reverse transcription of roughly 0.45 to 1 ug RNA was carried out with random hexamers. A multiplex approach, immunoSEQ multiplex PCR, amplified TCR beta CDR3 across 54 Vbeta and 13 Jbeta. TCRdb redid the calling of the immunoSEQ multiplex PCR reads with MiXCR, one entry per CDR3 protein. The sample holds 150,000 to 190,000 distinct CDR3 sequences, around 96% seen once. The V and J ends lost 4 bases and 0 bases respectively, with 16 bases between them. Germline-derived CDR1 and CDR2 are LGHDT and YNNKEL (reference sequence). The CDR3 sequence is 18 residues long.

This clonotype originated in a human donor with Susac syndrome. This chain uses TRBV3-1 with TRBJ2-6; TRBD1 is a possible D gene (5 bases). The sequenced sample consisted of CD4+ T cells from PBMCs. The CDR3 region has the DNA TGTGCCAGCAGCCCCCCCCTAGGGGAACCCTCTGGGGCCAACGTCCTGACTTTC. Encoded protein: CASSPPLGEPSGANVLTF.